Sequencing of this T cell receptor (beta chain) was carried out in a study of cytomegalovirus exposure and HLA in healthy donors. Study results and caveats: Subsequent analysis revealed that first-cohort TCR clusters tended to co-occur in the 90 to 150 validation repertoires.

This table comes from immunoSEQ multiplex PCR, and its TCRdb copy is limited to in-frame clones, with some not included. The sample gives roughly 250,000 clones, around 87% of which show up once; around 1.2% is in the top ten. The CDR3 has 18 amino acids. The germline CDR1 and CDR2 sequences are LGHNA and YNFKEQ. Trimming took off 0 bases at V and 0 bases at J, with 12 bases between the two ends. With respect to this clone: The antigen remains unidentified.

The receptor comes from a woman between 25 and 40 years old in good health and CMV-seropositive. Material for sequencing was PBMCs. The V call is TRBV4-2, the J call TRBJ2-6, with D uncertain. The CDR3 region has the DNA TGTGCCAGCAGCCAAGACACAGCCTCCATCTCTGGGGCCAACGTCCTGACTTTC. The encoded protein is CASSQDTASISGANVLTF.